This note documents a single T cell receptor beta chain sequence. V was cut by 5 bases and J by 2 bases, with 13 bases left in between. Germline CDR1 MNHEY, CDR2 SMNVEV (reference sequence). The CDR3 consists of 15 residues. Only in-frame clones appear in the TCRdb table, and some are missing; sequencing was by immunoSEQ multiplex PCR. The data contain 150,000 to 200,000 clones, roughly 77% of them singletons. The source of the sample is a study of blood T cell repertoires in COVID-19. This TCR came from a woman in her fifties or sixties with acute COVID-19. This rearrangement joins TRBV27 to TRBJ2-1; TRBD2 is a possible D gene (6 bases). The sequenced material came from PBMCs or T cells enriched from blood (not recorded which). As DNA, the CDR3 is TGTGCCAGCAGTCAGGACTACGGGGCCTACAATGAGCAGTTCTTC. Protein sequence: CASSQDYGAYNEQFF.